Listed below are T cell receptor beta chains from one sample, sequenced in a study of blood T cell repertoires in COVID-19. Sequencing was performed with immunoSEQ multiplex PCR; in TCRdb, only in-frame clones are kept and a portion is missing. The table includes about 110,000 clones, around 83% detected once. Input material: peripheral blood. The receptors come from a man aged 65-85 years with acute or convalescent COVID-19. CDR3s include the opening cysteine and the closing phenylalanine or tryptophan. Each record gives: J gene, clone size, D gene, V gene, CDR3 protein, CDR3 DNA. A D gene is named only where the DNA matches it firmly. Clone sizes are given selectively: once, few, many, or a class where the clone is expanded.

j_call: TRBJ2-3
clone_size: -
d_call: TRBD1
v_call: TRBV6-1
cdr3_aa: CASSESKGAPPDTQYF
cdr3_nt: TGTGCCAGCAGTGAGAGTAAGGGGGCGCCCCCAGATACGCAGTATTTT

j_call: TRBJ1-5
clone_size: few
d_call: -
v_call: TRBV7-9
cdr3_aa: CASSLLGADQPQHF
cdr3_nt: TGTGCCAGCAGCTTATTGGGGGCTGATCAGCCCCAGCATTTT

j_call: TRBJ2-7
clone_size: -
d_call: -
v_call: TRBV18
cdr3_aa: CASSPYRSYEQYF
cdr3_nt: TGTGCCAGCTCGCCATACAGGAGCTACGAGCAGTACTTC

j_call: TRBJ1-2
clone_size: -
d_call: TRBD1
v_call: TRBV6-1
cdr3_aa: CASSEDPGGSYGYTF
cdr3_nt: TGTGCCAGCAGTGAAGATCCAGGGGGCAGCTATGGCTACACCTTC

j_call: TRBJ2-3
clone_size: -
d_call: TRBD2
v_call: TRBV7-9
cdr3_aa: CASSPRTSGRSDTQYF
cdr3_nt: TGTGCCAGCAGTCCCCGGACTAGCGGGAGATCAGATACGCAGTATTTT

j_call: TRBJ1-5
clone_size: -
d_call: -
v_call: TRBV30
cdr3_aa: CAWSYQVGNQPQHF
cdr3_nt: TGTGCCTGGAGTTACCAGGTGGGCAATCAGCCCCAGCATTTT

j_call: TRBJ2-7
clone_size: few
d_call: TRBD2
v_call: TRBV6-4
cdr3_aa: CASSVKREESYEQYF
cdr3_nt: TGTGCCAGCAGTGTCAAGCGGGAGGAATCCTACGAGCAGTACTTC

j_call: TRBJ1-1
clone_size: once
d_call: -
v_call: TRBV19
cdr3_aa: CASSNPPGVYTEAFF
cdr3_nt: TGTGCCAGTAGTAACCCCCCGGGGGTTTACACTGAAGCTTTCTTT

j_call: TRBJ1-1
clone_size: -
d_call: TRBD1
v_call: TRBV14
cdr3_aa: CASSQGTGRNTEAFF
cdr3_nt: TGTGCCAGCAGCCAAGGGACAGGGCGGAACACTGAAGCTTTCTTT

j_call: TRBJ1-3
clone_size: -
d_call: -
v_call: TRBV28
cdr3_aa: CASFRASGNTIYF
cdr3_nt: TGTGCCAGTTTCAGGGCCTCTGGAAACACCATATATTTT

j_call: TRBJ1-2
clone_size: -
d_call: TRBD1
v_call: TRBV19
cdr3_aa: CASSTLDRTLPVTF
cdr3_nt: TGTGCCAGTAGTACATTGGACAGGACTCTACCGGTTACCTTC

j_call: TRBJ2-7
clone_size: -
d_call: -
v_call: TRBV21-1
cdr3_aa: CASSNRTSSDEQYF
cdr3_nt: TGTGCCAGCAGCAACCGGACTAGTTCCGACGAGCAGTACTTC

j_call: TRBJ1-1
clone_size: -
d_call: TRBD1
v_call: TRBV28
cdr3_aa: CASSSTGSNTEAFF
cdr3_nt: TGTGCCAGCAGTTCGACAGGGTCGAACACTGAAGCTTTCTTT

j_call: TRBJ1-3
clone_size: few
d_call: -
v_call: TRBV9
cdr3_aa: CASGPGSSGNTIYF
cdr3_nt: TGTGCCAGCGGTCCCGGGAGCTCTGGAAACACCATATATTTT

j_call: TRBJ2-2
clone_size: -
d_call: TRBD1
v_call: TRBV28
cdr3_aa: CASRGQVNTGELFF
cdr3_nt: TGTGCCAGCAGAGGACAGGTTAACACCGGGGAGCTGTTTTTT

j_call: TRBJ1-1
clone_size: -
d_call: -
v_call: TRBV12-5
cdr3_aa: CASGLTENTEAFF
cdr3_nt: TGTGCTAGTGGCCTGACAGAGAACACTGAAGCTTTCTTT

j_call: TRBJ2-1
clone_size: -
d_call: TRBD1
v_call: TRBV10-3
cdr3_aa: CAISDLIGTGIEQFF
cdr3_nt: TGTGCCATCAGTGACCTGATCGGGACAGGGATAGAGCAGTTCTTC

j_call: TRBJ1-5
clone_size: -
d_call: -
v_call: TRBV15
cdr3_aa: CATSIQVTNQPQHF
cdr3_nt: TGTGCCACCAGCATACAGGTAACTAATCAGCCCCAGCATTTT

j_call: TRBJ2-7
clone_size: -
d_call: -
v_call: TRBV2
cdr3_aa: CAGGTYYEQYF
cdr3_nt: TGTGCCGGAGGGACCTACTACGAGCAGTACTTC

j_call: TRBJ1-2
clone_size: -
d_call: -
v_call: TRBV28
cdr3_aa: CASTSSGVLHGYTF
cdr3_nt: TGTGCCAGCACTTCTTCAGGGGTATTGCATGGCTACACCTTC

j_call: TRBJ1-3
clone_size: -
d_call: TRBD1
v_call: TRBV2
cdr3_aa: CASKMDRLNSGNTIYF
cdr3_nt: TGTGCCAGCAAAATGGACAGGCTAAACTCTGGAAACACCATATATTTT

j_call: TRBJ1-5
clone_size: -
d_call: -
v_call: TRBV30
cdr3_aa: CAWSAQGIQPQHF
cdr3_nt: TGTGCCTGGAGTGCTCAGGGGATCCAGCCCCAGCATTTT

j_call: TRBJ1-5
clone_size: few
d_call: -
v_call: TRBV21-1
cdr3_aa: CASPGQGIQPQHF
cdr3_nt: TGTGCCAGTCCGGGACAGGGGATTCAGCCCCAGCATTTT

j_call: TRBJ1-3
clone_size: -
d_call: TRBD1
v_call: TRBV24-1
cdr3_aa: CATSAGTGGGNTIYF
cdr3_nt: TGTGCCACCAGCGCCGGGACAGGGGGTGGAAACACCATATATTTT

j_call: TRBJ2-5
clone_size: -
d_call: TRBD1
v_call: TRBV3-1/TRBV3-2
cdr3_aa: CASSRRTGLQETQYF
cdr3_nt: TGTGCCAGCAGCCGCCGGACAGGCCTCCAAGAGACCCAGTACTTC

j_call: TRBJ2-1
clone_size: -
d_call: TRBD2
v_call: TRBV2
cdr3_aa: CASSDLAGDSSYNEQFF
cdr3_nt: TGTGCCAGCAGTGATTTAGCGGGGGATTCCTCCTACAATGAGCAGTTCTTC

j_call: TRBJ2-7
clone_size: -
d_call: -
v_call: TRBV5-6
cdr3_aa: CASSLAGVGLGSYEQYF
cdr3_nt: TGTGCCAGCAGCTTGGCCGGGGTTGGGCTAGGCTCCTACGAGCAGTACTTC

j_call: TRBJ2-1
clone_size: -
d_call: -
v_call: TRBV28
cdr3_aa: CASSPPVFSSYNEQFF
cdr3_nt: TGTGCCAGCAGTCCCCCGGTCTTTAGCTCCTACAATGAGCAGTTCTTC

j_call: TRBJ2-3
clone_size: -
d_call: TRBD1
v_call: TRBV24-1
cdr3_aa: CATSDSGQASTDTQYF
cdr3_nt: TGTGCCACCAGTGACTCGGGACAGGCTAGCACAGATACGCAGTATTTT

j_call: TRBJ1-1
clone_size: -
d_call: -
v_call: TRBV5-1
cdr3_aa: CASKAPGGTEAFF
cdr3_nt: TGCGCCAGCAAAGCCCCGGGGGGCACTGAAGCTTTCTTT

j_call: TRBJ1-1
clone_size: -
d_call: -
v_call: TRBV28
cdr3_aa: CASRTLKSEAFF
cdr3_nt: TGTGCCAGCAGAACTTTAAAGTCTGAAGCTTTCTTT

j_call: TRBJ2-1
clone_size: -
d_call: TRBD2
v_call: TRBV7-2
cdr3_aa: CASSLLRREIYNEQFF
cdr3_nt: TGTGCCAGCAGCTTACTCAGGCGGGAGATCTACAATGAGCAGTTCTTC

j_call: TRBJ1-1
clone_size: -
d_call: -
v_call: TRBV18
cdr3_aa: CASSPGSGWDTEAFF
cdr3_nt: TGTGCCAGCTCACCGGGTAGCGGGTGGGACACTGAAGCTTTCTTT

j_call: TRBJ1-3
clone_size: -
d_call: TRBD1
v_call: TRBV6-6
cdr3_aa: CASRSTGSGNTIYF
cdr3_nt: TGTGCCAGCAGGTCGACAGGGTCTGGAAACACCATATATTTT

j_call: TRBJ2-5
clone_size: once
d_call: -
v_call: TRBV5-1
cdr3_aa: CASRASLIQETQYF
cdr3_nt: TGCGCCAGCAGGGCTAGCCTCATACAAGAGACCCAGTACTTC

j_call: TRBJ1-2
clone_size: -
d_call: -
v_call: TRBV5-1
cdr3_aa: CASSLGGADVYGYTF
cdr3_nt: TGCGCCAGCAGCTTGGGCGGGGCGGACGTCTATGGCTACACCTTC

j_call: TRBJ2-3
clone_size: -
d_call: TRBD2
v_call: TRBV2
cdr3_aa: CASSARGLAATDTQYF
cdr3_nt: TGTGCCAGCAGCGCCCGGGGACTAGCGGCCACAGATACGCAGTATTTT

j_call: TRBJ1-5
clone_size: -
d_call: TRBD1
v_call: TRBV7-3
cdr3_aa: CASSLTRQGQPQHF
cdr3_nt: TGTGCCAGCAGCTTAACTCGACAGGGTCAGCCCCAGCATTTT

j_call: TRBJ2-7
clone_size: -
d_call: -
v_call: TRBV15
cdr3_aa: CATSRDSARSYEQYF
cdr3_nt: TGTGCCACCAGCAGAGATTCCGCCAGATCCTACGAGCAGTACTTC

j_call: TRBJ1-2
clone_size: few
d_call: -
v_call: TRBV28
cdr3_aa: CASSEGTQGLRGYTF
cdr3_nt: TGTGCCAGCAGTGAAGGGACGCAGGGGTTGCGTGGCTACACCTTC

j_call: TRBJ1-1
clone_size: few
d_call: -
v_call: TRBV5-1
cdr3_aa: CASSLAWNTEAFF
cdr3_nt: TGCGCCAGCAGCTTGGCCTGGAACACTGAAGCTTTCTTT

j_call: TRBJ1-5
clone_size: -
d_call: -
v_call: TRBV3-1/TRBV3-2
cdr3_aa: CASSQDINQPQHF
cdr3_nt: TGTGCCAGCAGCCAAGATATCAATCAGCCCCAGCATTTT

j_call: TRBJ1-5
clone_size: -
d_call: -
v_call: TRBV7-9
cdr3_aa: CASSTNRNQPQHF
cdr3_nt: TGTGCCAGCAGCACAAACAGGAATCAGCCCCAGCATTTT

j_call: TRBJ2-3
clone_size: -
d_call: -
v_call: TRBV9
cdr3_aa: CASSVSPPGGGGDTQYF
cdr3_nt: TGTGCCAGCAGCGTATCCCCCCCTGGGGGGGGCGGAGATACGCAGTATTTT

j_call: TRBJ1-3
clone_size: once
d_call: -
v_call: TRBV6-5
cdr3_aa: CASSRNRERNTIYF
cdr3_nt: TGTGCCAGCAGTCGAAACAGGGAAAGAAACACCATATATTTT

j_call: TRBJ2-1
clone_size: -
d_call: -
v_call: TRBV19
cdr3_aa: CASSPRDKHYNEQFF
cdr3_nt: TGTGCCAGTAGTCCCCGGGACAAACACTACAATGAGCAGTTCTTC

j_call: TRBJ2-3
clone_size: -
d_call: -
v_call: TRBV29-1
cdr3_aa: CSVEGQGGGRGDTQYF
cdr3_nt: TGCAGCGTTGAAGGCCAAGGGGGGGGCCGGGGAGATACGCAGTATTTT

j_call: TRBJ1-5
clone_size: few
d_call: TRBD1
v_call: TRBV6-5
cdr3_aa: CASRTTGGSQPQHF
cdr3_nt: TGTGCCAGCAGGACGACAGGGGGGAGTCAGCCCCAGCATTTT

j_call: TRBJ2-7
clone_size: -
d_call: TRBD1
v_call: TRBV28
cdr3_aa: CASSNRGQYEQYF
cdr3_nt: TGTGCCAGCAGTAACAGGGGGCAGTACGAGCAGTACTTC